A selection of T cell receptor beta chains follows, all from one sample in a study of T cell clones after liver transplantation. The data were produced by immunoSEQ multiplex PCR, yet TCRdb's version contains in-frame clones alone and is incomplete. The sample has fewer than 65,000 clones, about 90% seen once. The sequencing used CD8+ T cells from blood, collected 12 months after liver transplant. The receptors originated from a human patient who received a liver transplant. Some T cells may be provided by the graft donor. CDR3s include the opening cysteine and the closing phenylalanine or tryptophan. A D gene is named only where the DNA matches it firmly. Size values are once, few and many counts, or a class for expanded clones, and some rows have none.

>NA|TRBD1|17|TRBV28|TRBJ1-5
TGTGCCAGCAGTTTATGGGGACAGGGGCATAGCAATCAGCCCCAGCATTTT
CASSLWGQGHSNQPQHF
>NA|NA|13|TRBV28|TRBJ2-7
TGTGCCAGCAGGCTCTATGGAGGCTACGAGCAGTACTTC
CASRLYGGYEQYF
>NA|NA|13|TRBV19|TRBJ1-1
TGTGCCAGTAATTTAGCATTAAACACTGAAGCTTTCTTT
CASNLALNTEAFF
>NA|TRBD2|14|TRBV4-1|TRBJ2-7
TGCGCCAGCAGCCGGACTAGCAGTACCTACGAGCAGTACTTC
CASSRTSSTYEQYF
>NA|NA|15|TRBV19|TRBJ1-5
TGTGCCAGTAGTATAGATGGAAGCGCGCATCAGCCCCAGCATTTT
CASSIDGSAHQPQHF
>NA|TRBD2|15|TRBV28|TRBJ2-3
TGTGCCAGCAGGGGACTAGCGGAAAGCACAGATACGCAGTATTTT
CASRGLAESTDTQYF
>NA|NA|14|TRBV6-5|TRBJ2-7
TGTGCCAGCAGACCGGCTGGAGGGGTGGCCGAGCAGTACTTC
CASRPAGGVAEQYF
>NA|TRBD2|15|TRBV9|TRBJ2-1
TGTGCCAGCAGCTTCCGACTAGCGGGAATCGATGAGCAGTTCTTC
CASSFRLAGIDEQFF
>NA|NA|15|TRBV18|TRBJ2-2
TGTGCCAGCTCACCCCCGGGATCGAACACCGGGGAGCTGTTTTTT
CASSPPGSNTGELFF
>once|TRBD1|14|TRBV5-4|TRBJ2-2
TGTGCCAGCAGCTTGACAGGGGCAACCGGGGAGCTGTTTTTT
CASSLTGATGELFF
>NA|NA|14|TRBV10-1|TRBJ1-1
TGCGCCAGCAGTGAGCGGCGGACGAACACTGAAGCTTTCTTT
CASSERRTNTEAFF
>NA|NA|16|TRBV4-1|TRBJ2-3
TGCGCCAGCAGCCAAGTAGGAATCTCTAGCACAGATACGCAGTATTTT
CASSQVGISSTDTQYF
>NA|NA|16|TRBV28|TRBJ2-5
TGTGCCAGCAGTTTAAGGGTAGCAGGTCTACAAGAGACCCAGTACTTC
CASSLRVAGLQETQYF
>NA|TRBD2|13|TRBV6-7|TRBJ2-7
TGTGCCAGGGGGACTAGCGGTACCTACGAGCAGTACTTC
CARGTSGTYEQYF
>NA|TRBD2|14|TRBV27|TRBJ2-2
TGTGCCAGCAGGAGGACTAGCGAGGCCGGGGAGCTGTTTTTT
CASRRTSEAGELFF
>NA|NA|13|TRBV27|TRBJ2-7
TGTGCCAGCAGTTTACAGAGCTCCTACGAGCAGTACTTC
CASSLQSSYEQYF
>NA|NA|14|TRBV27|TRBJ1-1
TGTGCCAGCAGTTTTCAGGGCGCGAACACTGAAGCTTTCTTT
CASSFQGANTEAFF
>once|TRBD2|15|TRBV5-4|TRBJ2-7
TGTGCCAGCAGCTTGGGACTAGCGGGATCCTACGAGCAGTACTTC
CASSLGLAGSYEQYF
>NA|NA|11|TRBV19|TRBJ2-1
TGTGCCAGTAGTATTATGGGGGAGCAGTTCTTC
CASSIMGEQFF
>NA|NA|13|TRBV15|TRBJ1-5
TGTGCCACCGGGATCGTCAGGGCTCAGCCCCAGCATTTT
CATGIVRAQPQHF
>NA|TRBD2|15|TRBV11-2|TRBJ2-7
TGTGCCAGCAGCTCGTTAGCGGGAGCATTCACCGAGCAGTACTTC
CASSSLAGAFTEQYF
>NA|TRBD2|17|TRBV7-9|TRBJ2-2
TGTGCCAGCACGACTAGCGGGAGGGAGGACGTCACCGGGGAGCTGTTTTTT
CASTTSGREDVTGELFF
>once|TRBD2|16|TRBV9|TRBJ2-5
TGTGCCAGCAGCGTAGGAGGGAGGGCCGTTTCGGAGACCCAGTACTTC
CASSVGGRAVSETQYF
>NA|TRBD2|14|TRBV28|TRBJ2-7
TGTGCCAGCAGGCCAGCGGGAGACATCTACGAGCAGTACTTC
CASRPAGDIYEQYF
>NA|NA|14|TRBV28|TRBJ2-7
TGTGCCAGCAGTTTCCGGAGGGGGGATCACGAGCAGTACTTC
CASSFRRGDHEQYF
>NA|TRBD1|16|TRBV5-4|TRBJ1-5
TGTGCCAGCAGCTTGGAGGGGGCACATAGCAATCAGCCCCAGCATTTT
CASSLEGAHSNQPQHF
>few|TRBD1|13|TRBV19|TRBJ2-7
TGTGCCAGTAGACCGGGACAGACCTACGAGCAGTACTTC
CASRPGQTYEQYF
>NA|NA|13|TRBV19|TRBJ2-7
TGTGCCAGTAGCTACAGAGGGGTTGGCGAGCAGTACTTC
CASSYRGVGEQYF
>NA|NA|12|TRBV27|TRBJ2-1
TGTGCCAGCAGGGGGATTTCTAATGAGCAGTTCTTC
CASRGISNEQFF
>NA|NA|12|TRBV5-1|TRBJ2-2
TGCGCCAGCAGCTGGGACTTCGGGGAGCTGTTTTTT
CASSWDFGELFF
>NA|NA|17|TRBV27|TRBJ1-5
TGTGCCAGCAGTTGGTGGGGGAACGGTGGGAGCAATCAGCCCCAGCATTTT
CASSWWGNGGSNQPQHF
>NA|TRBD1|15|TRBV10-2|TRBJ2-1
TGCGCCAGCTGGACAGGCCGTAGCTCCTACAATGAGCAGTTCTTC
CASWTGRSSYNEQFF
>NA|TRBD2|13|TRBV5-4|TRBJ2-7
TGTGCCAGCAGCTCCGGACTAGTCTACGAGCAGTACTTC
CASSSGLVYEQYF
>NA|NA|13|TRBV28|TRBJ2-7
TGTGCCAGCAGTTTACACCTTTCCTACGAGCAGTACTTC
CASSLHLSYEQYF
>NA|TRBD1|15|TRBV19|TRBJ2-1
TGTGCCAGTAGTATGACGGCAGGGGGCTTAAATGAGCAGTTCTTC
CASSMTAGGLNEQFF
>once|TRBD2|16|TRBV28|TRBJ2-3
TGTGCCAGCAGTTCCCCCGGGCGGGAGGACCCAGATACGCAGTATTTT
CASSSPGREDPDTQYF
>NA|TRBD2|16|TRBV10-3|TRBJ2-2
TGTGCCATCAGTGATCTGGGACTAGCGAACACCGGGGAGCTGTTTTTT
CAISDLGLANTGELFF
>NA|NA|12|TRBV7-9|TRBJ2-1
TGTGCCAGCAGCTTTCACTACAATGAGCAGTTCTTC
CASSFHYNEQFF
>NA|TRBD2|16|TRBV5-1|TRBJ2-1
TGCGCCAGCAGCTTCCGACTAGCGGGAGTTCCGGATGAGCAGTTCTTC
CASSFRLAGVPDEQFF
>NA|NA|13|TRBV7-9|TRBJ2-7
TGTGCCAGCAGCCCTGCGCTTAGCGGAGAGCAGTACTTC
CASSPALSGEQYF
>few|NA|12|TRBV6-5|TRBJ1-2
TGTGCCAGCAGTTACAGGGGTGGCGGCTACACCTTC
CASSYRGGGYTF
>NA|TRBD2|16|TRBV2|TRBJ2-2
TGTGCCAGCAGTGAAAGGACTAGCGGGAATACCGGGGAGCTGTTTTTT
CASSERTSGNTGELFF
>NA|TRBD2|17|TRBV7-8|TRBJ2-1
TGTGCCAGCAGCTTGGGGGCCGGGACTAGCGGTTACAATGAGCAGTTCTTC
CASSLGAGTSGYNEQFF
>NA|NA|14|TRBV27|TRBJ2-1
TGTGCCAGCAGTTTGGGGGCTGCCTACAATGAGCAGTTCTTC
CASSLGAAYNEQFF
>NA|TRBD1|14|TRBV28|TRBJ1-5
TGTGCCAGCAGTTTTGGACAGGGGGGTCAGCCCCAGCATTTT
CASSFGQGGQPQHF
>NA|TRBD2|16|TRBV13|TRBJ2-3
TGTGCCAGCAGCCTGCGGACTAGCGGGTCCACAGATACGCAGTATTTT
CASSLRTSGSTDTQYF
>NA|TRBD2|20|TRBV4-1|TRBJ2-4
TGCGCCAGCAGCCTCCGGAGGAAAGGGACTTCCGGGACTAGTGGGAACATTCAGTACTTC
CASSLRRKGTSGTSGNIQYF
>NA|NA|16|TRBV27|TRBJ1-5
TGTGCCAGCAGTTTGGGGGGGGCTGCGAGCAATCAGCCCCAGCATTTT
CASSLGGAASNQPQHF
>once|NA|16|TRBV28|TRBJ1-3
TGTGCCAGCAGTTCGAACAGGGCCAGCTCTGGAAACACCATATATTTT
CASSSNRASSGNTIYF
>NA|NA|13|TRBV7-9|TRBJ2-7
TGTGCCAGCAGCCCCCCATTCACCTACGAGCAGTACTTC
CASSPPFTYEQYF
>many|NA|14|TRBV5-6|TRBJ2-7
TGTGCCAGCAGCTCTTCGGGAAAGTCCTACGAGCAGTACTTC
CASSSSGKSYEQYF
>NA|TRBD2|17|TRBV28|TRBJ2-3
TGTGCCAGCAGTCGGGGACTAGCGGACCTCCCCACAGATACGCAGTATTTT
CASSRGLADLPTDTQYF
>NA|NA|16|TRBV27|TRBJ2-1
TGTGCCAGCAGTTTAAGGAGAGGGGGTGTTTTCAATGAGCAGTTCTTC
CASSLRRGGVFNEQFF
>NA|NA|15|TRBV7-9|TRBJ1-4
TGTGCCAGCAGCACGCGGGGGGCAGCTAATGAAAAACTGTTTTTT
CASSTRGAANEKLFF
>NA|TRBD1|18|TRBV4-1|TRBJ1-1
TGCGCCAGCAGCCTAAGTGCCGGTACAGGGGGGATATCGACTGAAGCTTTCTTT
CASSLSAGTGGISTEAFF
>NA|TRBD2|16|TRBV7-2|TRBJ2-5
TGTGCCAGCAGCATAACCGGGACTAGCGTAAAAGAGACCCAGTACTTC
CASSITGTSVKETQYF
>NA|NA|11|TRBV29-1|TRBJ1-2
TGCAGCGTTGGGGGGTATGAAGGCTACACCTTC
CSVGGYEGYTF
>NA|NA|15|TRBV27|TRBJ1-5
TGTGCCAGCAGTTTATCGGCAGGGAGCAATCAGCCCCAGCATTTT
CASSLSAGSNQPQHF
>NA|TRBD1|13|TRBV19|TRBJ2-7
TGTGCCAGTAGTACGACAGGGGGCTACGAGCAGTACTTC
CASSTTGGYEQYF